This record looks at one T cell receptor beta chain sequence and its context. This clone came up once. No cognate antigen has been identified for it. No per-base quality is available; no much larger clone lies one base away. Libraries were built with the immunoSEQ multiplex PCR assay. A mixture of 60 forward primers for TCR Vbeta segments and 13 reverse primers for TCR Jbeta segments was used in the multiplex PCR. Amplification of the CDR3 region of rearranged TCR beta genes was performed with a multiplex PCR assay on genomic DNA. On the Illumina HiSeq System, the amplified TCR beta libraries were sequenced as 87-base-pair reads. Per the source publication's procedure: A later analysis counted some 80 million unique TCR beta chains across the 600 to 850 repertoires, and some 12 million of these chains were shared by at least two donors. A nearest-neighbor algorithm error-corrected the raw reads and collapsed the reads into unique sequences, merging closely related sequences to remove PCR and sequencing errors. To assign V, D and J gene segments, CDR3 sequences were aligned to IMGT reference sequences. For a sequence to be retained, a match of at least six nucleotides was required to both a V gene segment and a J gene segment. A rearrangement was called productive if the CDR3 had no stop codons and remained in frame with V and J, and every other rearrangement was called non-productive. Following IMGT convention, CDR3 was defined as the stretch from the second conserved V-encoded cysteine up to the conserved J-encoded phenylalanine. In an earlier analysis of around 540 of the donors, sequences lacking an unambiguous match to a single V gene segment were excluded. An earlier analysis of a few hundred of the donors classified V segments as functional when productive rearrangements were above 56.7% and as segregating when the standard deviation between donors was above 5%. A statistical classification framework was built for diagnosing cytomegalovirus status from the catalog of TCR beta chain sequences. V and J gene assignment, in a later analysis, came from comparing TCR nucleotide sequences with IMGT/GENE-DB human TR gene sequences. A later analysis assigned CDR3 sequences and most-parsimonious VDJ recombination scenarios with the TCRdist pipeline. In a later analysis, every TCR beta chain was defined by the combination of its CDR3 amino acid sequence and its V-gene family, and reads without a unique V-gene family were dropped. As a way to deal with suspected cross-contamination and a sequencing artifact, a later analysis dropped more than 500 nucleotide sequences that were highly shared and had low generation probability. For each public chain, a later analysis derived a clonal expansion index from normalized ranks of inferred template counts within each repertoire. Generation probabilities in a later analysis came from a VDJ recombination model fitted to out-of-frame rearrangements, and those results were checked against IGoR. In a later analysis, hypergeometric tests were used to score TCR-TCR, TCR-HLA and TCR-CMV co-occurrence, with a repertoire-size bias correction applied to TCR pairs. A later analysis estimated false discovery rates by permuting HLA or CMV assignments 20 times. A later analysis grouped co-occurring TCRs with DBSCAN, adding TCRdist sequence similarity when clustering within HLA-allele-positive subsets. Co-occurrence clustering excluded repertoires with fewer than 30,000 or more than 120,000 public chains, plus five with anomalous nucleotide sharing. Entries here come from immuneACCESS through TCRdb and include only in-frame sequences with V and J called. Some clones fail to appear in such tables; in the studies checked, an unresolved V gene covers under half of the shortfall, and the cause of the remainder is unknown. That table furnishes V, J and clone size, whereas the DNA furnished D and trimming. The sample data list about 190,000 clones, and approximately 80% of these were observed just once. Roughly 14% of the sample is taken by the ten largest.

The junction shows trimming of 5 bases on V and 6 bases on J, and the gene matches do not reach 7 bases of it. CDR1 MNHEY and CDR2 SMNVEV were looked up in the germline V gene (reference sequence). Its CDR3 holds 14 amino acids, cysteine through phenylalanine. The sequence is cut down to CDR3 DNA, 42 bases in frame from base 1. The data were obtained in a study of cytomegalovirus exposure and HLA in healthy donors (dated by TCRdb to 2015 to 2018). Regarding the research as a whole: An earlier analysis of some 500 of the donors reported about 250 Gb of sequence data and 117 million unique TCR beta sequences from some 180 million T cells. Using immunosequencing, the study profiled T cell repertoires from 666 subjects and related those repertoires to cytomegalovirus serostatus. A later analysis re-analyzed previously published TCR beta repertoires from roughly 630 donors and added high-resolution HLA genotyping to study TCR occurrence patterns. Along with the roughly 700-subject first cohort, a separate validation cohort of more than 90 different subjects was used. About 300 gigabases of sequencing data and 70 million to 100 million unique TCR sequences were included in an early release covering roughly 600 HLA-typed donors. Of the 350 to 450 genotyped donors, about 80% fell in the genetic ancestry cluster associated with self-reported Caucasian donors. The later analysis used no new phenotypic data to find candidate immune exposures, relying instead on TCR beta sequences and their occurrence across donors. Among 398 genotyped donors of the cohort, an average of 235,054 unique TCR beta nucleotide sequences were sequenced per donor, roughly 20% of them non-productive. To predict cytomegalovirus infection status, the study brought together high-throughput TCR immunosequencing, statistical association of individual TCRs with disease status, and machine learning. The study aimed to test whether cataloging public T cell receptors could reveal signatures of past pathogen exposure. In an earlier analysis of 587 of the donors, high-throughput TCR beta sequencing was used to judge whether each TCR beta V gene segment behaved as functional or pseudogenic. The number of typed donors differed by locus: roughly 620-630 for A, B, C, DRB1 and DQB1; roughly 510 for DQA1; 606 for DPA1; and approximately 450 for DPB1. Several DR-DQ haplotypes were treated as single units for association and clustering because of strong linkage in the cohort. Donor age, sex, ethnicity and CMV serostatus were compiled together with the repertoire data. HLA typing included class I and class II loci at four-digit resolution. Every discovery cohort repertoire had been produced on one sequencing platform. Genome-wide SNP genotypes for about 55% of the roughly 670 donors were used in a later genetic analysis, which treated that subset as a discovery cohort.

Study-level results and caveats: In an earlier analysis of about 600 of the donors, most TCR beta V segments appeared in productive rearrangements about 90% or about 30% of the time, broadly matching IMGT annotations. According to a later analysis, TCR association rates differed among HLA loci, with DRB1 alleles showing the most associated TCRs and HLA-C alleles showing the fewest. In a later analysis, HLA-associated TCR beta chains showed more clonal expansion and lower generation probabilities than non-associated chains that were equally common. Assigning TCR associations to individual alleles was difficult when HLA alleles, especially DR and DQ, strongly co-occurred. V-gene and J-gene trimming of TCR beta chains was associated with a missense DCLRE1C variant in a later genetic analysis, and the association was replicated in an independent cohort. Because HLA typing was missing for some donors at each locus, association tests included only the typed subset. CMV serostatus was the only immune exposure information available for the cohort. Roughly uniform sequencing depth across donors was assumed in presence/absence analyses, although this assumption may not hold. According to a later analysis, most CMV-associated TCR beta chains appeared to be HLA-restricted, and the HLA associations seemed to be driven largely by CMV exposure. The study gave a list of more than 150 TCR beta chains associated with cytomegalovirus. A cluster of highly shared sequence variants was judged likely to represent a technical artifact of the sequencing pipeline. In a later analysis, around 17,000 TCR beta sequences were associated with specific HLA alleles at a false discovery rate of 0.05. Linkage disequilibrium might explain the correlated functional status among segregating V segments, but an unknown experimental factor could not be excluded. According to a later analysis, parvovirus B19, influenza, CMV and Epstein-Barr virus appeared linked to several top co-occurrence clusters. In a later genetic analysis, fewer N-insertions in productive TCRs were reported among donors in an Asian-associated ancestry cluster than the roughly 640-donor mean. While some public TCRs were present in many individuals, most TCR sequences turned up only very rarely across donors. Three of the identified cytomegalovirus-associated TCR beta chains were confirmed in vitro to be specific for cytomegalovirus antigens. Some IMGT-functional V segments, including TRBV6-2 and TRBV6-3, could not be distinguished by the 87-base-pair reads and were therefore excluded. Because counts were too low, fewer than 20 rarely observed V segments, including chromosome 9 orphons, were excluded from the earlier analysis of some 540 of the donors. The authors suggested that the approach could potentially be generalized to other disease states and immunological phenotypes. The classifier was reported to diagnose cytomegalovirus status with high specificity and sensitivity in both the original cohort and the validation cohort. A further reported finding was that TCR beta sequences accurately predicted the HLA-A and HLA-B alleles for most subjects in the first cohort. In this cohort, only TCR beta chains were sequenced, and detectable features were limited by the absence of alpha or paired-chain data.

The cohort comprised around 690 healthy bone marrow donors. All cohort members were sampled while nominally healthy, although unrecorded immune exposures were likely present. The donor tested CMV seropositive, placing the donor among the approximately 290 seropositive members of the cohort. A peripheral blood sample was provided by each donor, and peripheral blood mononuclear cells were used for TCR beta sequencing. The Qiagen DNeasy Blood Extraction Kit was used to extract genomic DNA from the blood cell samples. The sequenced material came from PBMCs. The V gene is TRBV27 and the J gene is TRBJ2-7; TRBD1 matches 10 bases in the middle. This TCR derives from a woman aged 30 to 39 in good health and CMV-seropositive. Here is the DNA: TGTGCCAGCAGTCACCCGACAGGGGGCCTCGAGCAGTACTTC. It translates as CASSHPTGGLEQYF.